The 3 T cell receptor beta chains below come from one sample, sequenced in a study of blood T cell repertoires in COVID-19. Clones were read by immunoSEQ multiplex PCR, and TCRdb kept only the in-frame ones, dropping some. The table has about 62,000 clones, 85% to 90% seen once. The sequencing input was peripheral blood. Receptor source: a woman in her sixties with COVID-19, enrolled during active disease.

V gene TRBV5-1 combines with J gene TRBJ2-1; TRBD2 matches 9 bases. Trimming took 0 bases from V and 6 from J; bases not matched to a gene: 7. Germline V gives CDR1 SGHRS, CDR2 YFSETQ. The CDR3 runs to 16 residues. Here the CDR3 reads CASSLVAGGPINEQFF. CDR3 in DNA: TGCGCCAGCAGCTTGGTGGCGGGAGGGCCCATCAATGAGCAGTTCTTC.

The chain recombines TRBV28 with TRBJ1-2; 7 positions agree with TRBD1. The V segment lost 1 base and the J segment 5 bases; nucleotides outside the gene matches: 7. CDR3 length equals 15 residues. CDR1 is MDHEN and CDR2 is SYDVKM in the germline V gene. CDR3 sequence reads: CASSLSTGMGYGYTF. CDR3 coding DNA: TGTGCCAGCAGTTTATCGACAGGGATGGGTTATGGCTACACCTTC.

This clone showed up just once. The V call is TRBV9, the J call TRBJ2-7; D perhaps matches TRBD2 (6 bases). V dropped 0 bases and J dropped 0 bases, with 10 bases sitting between them. The CDR3 runs 15 residues. The germline gives CDR1 SGDLS, CDR2 YYNGEE. The CDR3 loop is CASSVVAGNSYEQYF. The CDR3 DNA sequence: TGTGCCAGCAGCGTAGTGGCGGGGAACTCCTACGAGCAGTACTTC.